The following is a T cell receptor (beta chain) sequence with its context. What it binds is unknown. The assay ran at deep level. Measured with immunoSEQ multiplex PCR; TCRdb has only the in-frame clones, and not every one. The sample shows 2 million to 2.5 million clones, around 95% of them seen only once. The data stem from a study of shared clonotypes between healthy human individuals. On the study more broadly: Sampling drew on donors who were two women and a few men aged 18 to 49. General study results and limits: Naive subsets tended to show greater estimated richness than memory subsets.

The CDR3 length is 20 residues. Germline assignment: CDR1 SGHKS and CDR2 YYEKEE (reference sequence). The J segment lost 3 bases and the V segment lost 0 bases, leaving 13 bases of the junction unmatched. The sequence was obtained from a man aged 18 to 30 in good health. The chain employs TRBV5-5 and TRBJ1-6, with 9 bases aligning to TRBD1. Sequenced: naive CD4+ T cells sorted from blood. Described subset: CD45RA+ positively selected. DNA of the CDR3: TGTGCCAGCAGCTTGGCGGTCCCGGGACAGGGAGGGTACTATAATTCACCCCTCCACTTT. Translating it yields CASSLAVPGQGGYYNSPLHF.